Ten or more counts support the clone carrying this TCR beta chain. Its antigen is not identified. TCRdb re-analysed the 5' RACE reads in MiXCR, keeping a single row per CDR3 protein. Of approximately 82,000 distinct CDR3 sequences listed, 2.5% to 3% are singletons. The data were taken from a study of neurological immune-mediated disorders. General observations from the study: Levels of TCR clonal expansion peaked in HTLV-1-associated myelopathy and reached their lowest in multiple sclerosis, under those of healthy controls. Private repertoires in all groups were suggested by the finding that expanded clones across subjects shared no CDR3 amino acid sequences.

The CDR3 contains 15 residues. CDR1 is SGHVS, CDR2 FQNEAQ, per germline. V shed 1 base and J shed 4 bases, with 8 bases lying between them. This TCR derives from a woman aged 30 to 39 with multiple sclerosis. Sequencing was carried out using PBMCs. This sequence joins TRBV7-8 and TRBJ2-6; perhaps TRBD2 as D (5 bases). CDR3 residues: CASSLVPGGANVLTF. CDR3 nucleotides: TGTGCCAGCAGCTTAGTCCCGGGGGGGGCCAACGTCCTGACTTTC. Using reference TRBV7-8 and TRBJ2-6 for the parts outside the CDR3, the full variable domain is GAGVSQSPRYKVAKRGQDVALRCDPISGHVSLFWYQQALGQGPEFLTYFQNEAQLDKSGLPSDRFFAERPEGSVSTLKIQRTQQEDSAVYLCASSLVPGGANVLTFGAGSRLTVL.